This T cell receptor beta chain stems from a study of early T cells in non-severe SARS-CoV-2 infection. TCRdb independently ran MiXCR on the 5' RACE reads; one entry per CDR3 protein. Among under 80,000 distinct CDR3 sequences listed, approximately 12% were seen once. In germline, CDR1 is MNHEY, CDR2 SVGEGT. The CDR3 extends over 17 amino acids. Trimming removed 2 bases at V and 2 bases at J, with 18 bases between. The clonotype originates from an adult who was a healthcare worker with PCR-confirmed SARS-CoV-2 infection or an uninfected control (not recorded which). This chain uses TRBV6-2 or TRBV6-3 with TRBJ1-1, with D hard to call. The sample comprised whole blood. CDR3 in amino acids: CASSYSRSILGNTEAFF. CDR3 nucleotides: TGTGCCAGCAGTTACAGTCGCAGTATACTAGGAAACACTGAAGCTTTCTTT.